This T cell receptor (beta chain) was documented in a study of T-cell memory formation after mild COVID-19 (dated by TCRdb to the early 2020s). For the wider study: TCR sequence clusters from the two donors were found to be largely donor specific. Two young, previously healthy adult volunteers, one female and one male, were included in the cohort. Longitudinal TCRalpha and TCRbeta repertoire sequencing tracked T-cell clones expanding and contracting after mild COVID-19 in a couple of donors.

Ficoll-Paque density gradient centrifugation was used to isolate PBMCs. This clonotype came up a few times. Which antigen it targets is not known. Base qualities are not at hand, and no much larger clone is one base apart. General findings and caveats noted by the study authors: Contracting CD4+ clones turned up mainly in the CM and EM memory subsets, whereas EMRA was where CD8+ clones were enriched. SARS-CoV-2 specificity of the second-wave clones peaking on day 37 was not confirmed. Some responding clones were detected in pre-infection memory, which suggested that pre-existing cross-reactive memory T cells had joined the SARS-CoV-2 response. Only a couple of mild cases were covered in the study, and larger cohorts including severe cases with pre-infection samples were considered necessary. Clones that contracted from day 15 to 85 showed balanced CD4/CD8 phenotypes, whereas a second wave of clones that expanded from day 15 to 37 leaned towards CD4+.

Trimming removed 4 bases from V and 7 bases from J; the gene matches leave 6 bases unexplained. CDR1 and CDR2 are drawn from the germline V gene: SGHRS, YFSETQ. From the cysteine through the phenylalanine, the CDR3 covers 15 amino acids. Solely the CDR3 DNA is kept, with 45 bases framed from the first base. The sequencing machine was an Illumina NovaSeq 6000. TCRalpha and TCRbeta cDNA libraries were built by 5'RACE with constant-segment primers, adding sample barcodes and unique molecular identifiers. RNA was extracted from every sample with Trizol reagent. The libraries were amplified in two PCR steps, and the second step added a second sample barcode and Illumina TruSeq adapters. Sequencing of the libraries was done on an Illumina NovaSeq, producing 2 x 150 bp paired-end reads. The original methods were these. Demultiplexing of reads and collapsing into UMI-guided consensus sequences were performed with migec v1.2.7. Using mixcr v2.1.11, the UMI consensuses were aligned to TRA and TRB V and J templates and assembled into clonotypes. Expanded or contracted clonotypes were those called significant by both edgeR and NoisET, with noise models trained on biological replicates. For edgeR calls, the cutoffs were a false discovery rate-adjusted p below 0.01 and a log2 fold-change threshold of 1. As an exploratory analysis of dynamics, max-normalized trajectories of the 1000 most abundant clonotypes were examined by PCA with hierarchical clustering. Separately sequenced CD4+ and CD8+ repertoires were used to assign the CD4 or CD8 phenotype of responding clones. TCRdb reanalyzed the raw reads on its own, using fastp at Q25 for trimming and MiXCR for clone calling, and kept in-frame beta chains. One record per CDR3 amino acid sequence lists the most common genes and DNA. TCRdb, not the authors, supplied the V and J calls. The sample table holds approximately 260,000 distinct CDR3 sequences, of which about 16% were seen once. The biggest ten clones account for around 3.7% of the sample.

This clonotype originated in a man between 18 and 35 years old who had mild COVID-19 (a few samples of this study predate the infection). The sample titles of this study are shuffled in the database, so cell type and time point are left out; the donor was told from shared clones. The sequence is built from TRBV5-1 and TRBJ1-6, and 9 junction bases match TRBD1. Input material: PBMCs or a T cell subset sorted from them (not recorded which). The nucleotide sequence is given as TGCGCCAGCAGCCCACAGGGGGCAGGGAATTCACCCCTCCACTTT. Its protein product is CASSPQGAGNSPLHF.